What follows are 28 T cell receptor beta chains derived from one specimen sequenced in a study of T cells expressing NK-cell markers. Each CDR3 protein gets one entry in TCRdb, which reprocessed the 5' RACE reads and gives no DNA. The sample's table shows over 150,000 distinct CDR3 sequences. The sequencing input was blood T cells: a sorted CD56 or NKG2C T cell subset, CD4+ or CD8+ T cells, or bulk PBMC T cells (not recorded which). Every receptor here comes from a woman aged 45-59 years in good health.

The V gene is TRBV6-2 or TRBV6-3, the J gene TRBJ2-7; TCRdb reports TRBD2, a call that lacks DNA to check it against. The CDR3 is 14 residues long. Germline lookup yields CDR1 MNHEY and CDR2 SVGEGT. The CDR3 region is CASTGTSGPYEQYF.

The chain carries TRBV11-1 and TRBJ2-1. The germline CDR1 and CDR2 sequences are SGHAT and FQDESV (reference sequence). CDR3 length: 15 residues. The CDR3 reads CASSPRQSSYNEQFF.

The rearrangement uses TRBV3-1 and TRBJ2-3; absent DNA, TCRdb's TRBD1 call cannot be checked. This CDR3 spans 18 amino acids. Germline assignment: CDR1 LGHDT and CDR2 YNNKEL (reference sequence). The CDR3 protein is CASSQGPGTGGGTDTQYF.

The V gene is TRBV10-1, the J gene TRBJ2-1; TCRdb designates TRBD1, a call that cannot be tested without DNA. The length of the CDR3 is 14 residues. Germline V gene data show CDR1 as WNHNN and CDR2 as SYGVQD (reference sequence). The CDR3 loop is CASSEGGYYNEQFF.

The chain carries TRBV27 and TRBJ1-1; the TCRdb D gene call, TRBD1, has no DNA to confirm it. Germline CDR1 MNHEY, CDR2 SMNVEV (reference sequence). The CDR3 totals 14 residues. This CDR3 is CASSGQGEIFEAFF.

This sequence joins TRBV20-1 and TRBJ1-1; checking the TCRdb D call of TRBD1 is not possible without DNA. This CDR3 region has 13 residues. Germline V lookup: CDR1 DFQATT, CDR2 SNEGSKA (reference sequence). The CDR3 reads CSAVGGGVAEAFF.

The V and J genes are TRBV4-1 and TRBJ2-7; as DNA is missing, the TRBD2 call by TCRdb cannot be tested. Germline lookup yields CDR1 MGHRA and CDR2 YSYEKL. The CDR3 is 15 amino acids. This chain's CDR3 is CASSHSSGGSYEQYF.

The CDR3 loop reads CASSLILGLAGYNEQFF. The rearrangement joins TRBV5-8 to TRBJ2-1; the D call of TRBD2 rests on TCRdb alone, since no DNA is present to check it. CDR3 length: 17 residues. The germline gives CDR1 SGHTS, CDR2 YDEGEE.

The V and J genes are TRBV25-1 and TRBJ2-4; the D gene TCRdb calls, TRBD2, cannot be checked with no DNA. The CDR3 consists of 11 residues. Per the germline V gene, CDR1 is MGHDK and CDR2 is SYGVNS. The CDR3 sequence: CASSASGIQYF.

V and J are TRBV10-3 and TRBJ2-7; TCRdb calls TRBD2, which cannot be checked without DNA. This CDR3 has 15 amino acids. The germline CDR1 and CDR2 sequences are ENHRY and SYGVKD. CDR3 in amino acids: CAISPLSGSDDEQYF.

This sequence joins TRBV7-9 and TRBJ2-6; the D call from TCRdb, TRBD2, cannot be confirmed without DNA. CDR1 and CDR2 (germline): SEHNR, FQNEAQ (reference sequence). The CDR3 has 16 residues. The CDR3 loop is CASTRTSGAGANVLTF.

V is TRBV30 and J is TRBJ2-1. CDR1 is GTSNPN, CDR2 SVGIG, per germline (reference sequence). The CDR3 loop spans 12 amino acids. CDR3 sequence reads: CAWNPVGNEQFF.

The chain uses TRBV29-1 and TRBJ2-3; there is no DNA to check the TCRdb D call of TRBD1. Germline V CDR1 and CDR2: SQVTM, ANQGSEA. The CDR3 has 14 residues. The CDR3 loop is CSVWDRQAVDTQYF.

This chain links TRBV20-1 with TRBJ1-2; absent DNA, TCRdb's TRBD1 call cannot be checked. CDR3 length: 14 residues. Germline V lookup: CDR1 DFQATT, CDR2 SNEGSKA (reference sequence). The CDR3 loop is CSASGQGDFYGYTF.

The chain links TRBV6-6 to TRBJ2-7; the TRBD2 assignment by TCRdb is unverifiable without DNA. This CDR3 is 18 amino acids long. Germline CDR1 is MNHNY and CDR2 is SVGAGI (reference sequence). CDR3 region: CASSYSAAVGLAVGEQYF.

This chain connects TRBV5-1 to TRBJ2-7; TCRdb's D gene call, TRBD1, goes unchecked for lack of DNA. The CDR3 sequence is 16 residues long. From germline, CDR1 is SGHRS and CDR2 YFSETQ. CDR3 residues: CASSLVVAGQPHEQYF.

The rearrangement joins TRBV7-9 to TRBJ1-1; as DNA is missing, the TRBD1 call by TCRdb cannot be tested. Germline lookup yields CDR1 SEHNR and CDR2 FQNEAQ (reference sequence). CDR3 size: 14 residues. The CDR3 sequence is CASSLALGDSEAFF. The whole variable domain, filled in from reference TRBV7-9 and TRBJ1-1, reads DTGVSQNPRHKITKRGQNVTFRCDPISEHNRLYWYRQTLGQGPEFLTYFQNEAQLEKSRLLSDRFSAERPKGSFSTLEIQRTEQGDSAMYLCASSLALGDSEAFFGQGTRLTVV.

The CDR3 reads CASSFSPTTNTEAFF. The gene calls are TRBV27 and TRBJ1-1. The CDR3 covers 15 residues. Germline-derived CDR1 and CDR2 are MNHEY and SMNVEV (reference sequence).

The chain combines TRBV5-1 with TRBJ2-7; TCRdb's D gene call, TRBD1, goes unchecked for lack of DNA. Looked up from germline, CDR1 is SGHRS and CDR2 is YFSETQ. This CDR3 spans 16 amino acids. CDR3 sequence reads: CASSLGLIGQGYEQYF.

The chain joins TRBV6-4 to TRBJ2-1; checking the TCRdb D call of TRBD2 is not possible without DNA. The CDR3 has 15 amino acids. Germline loops: CDR1 MRHNA, CDR2 SNTAGT. The CDR3 sequence: CASSETSGSYNEQFF.

This chain uses TRBV6-5 with TRBJ1-3. The germline V gene has CDR1 MNHEY and CDR2 SVGAGI. This CDR3 region has 14 residues. CDR3: CASSYSFSGNTIYF.

The chain employs TRBV27 and TRBJ2-3; TCRdb designates TRBD2, a call that cannot be tested without DNA. The V gene's germline CDR1 is MNHEY and CDR2 SMNVEV (reference sequence). The CDR3 totals 15 residues. The CDR3 is CASSLERGNTDTQYF.

This chain connects TRBV11-2 to TRBJ2-3; the D call of TRBD2 rests on TCRdb alone, since no DNA is present to check it. Germline CDR1 reads SGHAT; CDR2 reads FQNNGV. The CDR3 is 17 residues long. CDR3 in amino acids: CASSTRTSGGYTDTQYF.

V and J are TRBV5-1 and TRBJ2-5; TCRdb's D gene call, TRBD1, goes unchecked for lack of DNA. The CDR3 totals 14 residues. Germline CDR1 SGHRS, CDR2 YFSETQ. Here the CDR3 reads CASSGGQPQETQYF. Full variable domain (remainder filled in from reference TRBV5-1 and TRBJ2-5): KAGVTQTPRYLIKTRGQQVTLSCSPISGHRSVSWYQQTPGQGLQFLFEYFSETQRNKGNFPGRFSGRQFSNSRSEMNVSTLELGDSALYLCASSGGQPQETQYFGPGTRLLVL.

The chain is built from TRBV6-7 and TRBJ2-1; TCRdb picks TRBD2, but there is no DNA to check that call. TRBV6-7 is an ORF, with its function uncertain. The CDR3 totals 18 residues. The chain's CDR3 is CASSYSNGRPSFYNEQFF.

The V and J genes are TRBV4-1 and TRBJ2-1; TCRdb picks TRBD1, but there is no DNA to check that call. The CDR3 contains 13 residues. Per the germline V gene, CDR1 is MGHRA and CDR2 is YSYEKL. The CDR3 sequence: CASSQGVLLEQFF.

The J gene is TRBJ2-2, the V gene TRBV30; there is no DNA to check the TCRdb D call of TRBD1. The germline CDR1 and CDR2 sequences are GTSNPN and SVGIG (reference sequence). The CDR3 is made up of 14 amino acids. This CDR3 reads CAWSMGAGTGELFF.

The chain uses TRBV4-1 and TRBJ2-7; the TCRdb D gene call, TRBD2, has no DNA to confirm it. The CDR3 extends over 16 amino acids. Germline CDR1 reads MGHRA; CDR2 reads YSYEKL. CDR3 amino acids: CASSNEGAGGPYEQYF.